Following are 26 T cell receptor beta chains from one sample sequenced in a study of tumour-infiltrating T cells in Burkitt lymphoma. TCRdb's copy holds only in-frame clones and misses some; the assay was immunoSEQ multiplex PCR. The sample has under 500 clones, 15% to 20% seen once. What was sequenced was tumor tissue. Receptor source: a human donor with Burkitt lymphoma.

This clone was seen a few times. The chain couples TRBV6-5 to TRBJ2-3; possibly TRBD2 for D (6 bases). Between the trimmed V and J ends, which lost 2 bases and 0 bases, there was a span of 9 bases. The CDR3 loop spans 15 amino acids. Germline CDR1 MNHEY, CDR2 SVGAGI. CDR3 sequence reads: CASSYGGTSTDTQYF. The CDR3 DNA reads TGTGCCAGCAGTTACGGCGGGACTAGCACAGATACGCAGTATTTT.

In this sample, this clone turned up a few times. The CDR3 here is CASSYSSGINQPQHF. The DNA of the CDR3 is TGTGCCAGCAGTTACTCGTCCGGGATTAATCAGCCCCAGCATTTT. The chain carries TRBV6-5 and TRBJ1-5; no firm D call. Trimming took off 0 bases at V and 4 bases at J, with 10 bases between the two ends. Germline V gene sequence: CDR1 MNHEY, CDR2 SVGAGI. This CDR3 has 15 residues.

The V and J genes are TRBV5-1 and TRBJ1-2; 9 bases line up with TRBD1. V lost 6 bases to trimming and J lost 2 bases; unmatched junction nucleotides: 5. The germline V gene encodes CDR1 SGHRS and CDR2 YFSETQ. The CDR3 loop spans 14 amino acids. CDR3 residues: CASTIGTGNYGYTF. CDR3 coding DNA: TGCGCCAGCACCATCGGGACAGGGAACTATGGCTACACCTTC.

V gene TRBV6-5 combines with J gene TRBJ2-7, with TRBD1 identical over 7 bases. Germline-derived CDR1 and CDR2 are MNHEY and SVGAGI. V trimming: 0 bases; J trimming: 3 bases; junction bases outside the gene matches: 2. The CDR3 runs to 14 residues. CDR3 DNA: TGTGCCAGCAGTTACTCGGACAGGAGCTACGAGCAGTACTTC. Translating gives CASSYSDRSYEQYF.

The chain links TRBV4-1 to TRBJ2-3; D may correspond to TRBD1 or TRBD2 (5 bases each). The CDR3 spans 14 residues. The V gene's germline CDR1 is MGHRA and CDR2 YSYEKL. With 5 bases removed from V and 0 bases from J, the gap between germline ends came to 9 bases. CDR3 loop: CASSGTHSTDTQYF. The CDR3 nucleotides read TGCGCCAGCAGCGGGACCCATAGCACAGATACGCAGTATTTT.

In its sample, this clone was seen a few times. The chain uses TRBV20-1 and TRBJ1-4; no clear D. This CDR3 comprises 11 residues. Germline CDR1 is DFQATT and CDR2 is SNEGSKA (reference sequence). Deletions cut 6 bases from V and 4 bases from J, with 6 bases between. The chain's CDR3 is CSAHFNEKLFF. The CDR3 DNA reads TGCAGTGCCCATTTTAATGAAAAACTGTTTTTT.

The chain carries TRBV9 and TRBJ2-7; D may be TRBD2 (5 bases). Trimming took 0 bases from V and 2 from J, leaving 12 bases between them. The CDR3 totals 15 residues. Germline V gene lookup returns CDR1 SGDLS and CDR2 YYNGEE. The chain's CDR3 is CASSVGGPGTYEQYF. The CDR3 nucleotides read TGTGCCAGCAGCGTAGGAGGGCCCGGCACCTACGAGCAGTACTTC.

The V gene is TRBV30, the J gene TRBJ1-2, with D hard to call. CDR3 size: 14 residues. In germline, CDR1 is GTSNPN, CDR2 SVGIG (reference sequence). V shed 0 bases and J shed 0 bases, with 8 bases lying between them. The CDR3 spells CAWSVLGTNYGYTF. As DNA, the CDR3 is TGTGCCTGGAGTGTACTTGGTACTAACTATGGCTACACCTTC.

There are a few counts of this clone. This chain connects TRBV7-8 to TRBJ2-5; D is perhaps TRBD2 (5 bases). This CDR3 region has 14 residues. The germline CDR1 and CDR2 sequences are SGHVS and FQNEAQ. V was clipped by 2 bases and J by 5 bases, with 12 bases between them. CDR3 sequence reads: CASSLLGEVETQYF. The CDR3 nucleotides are TGTGCCAGCAGCTTATTGGGAGAAGTGGAGACCCAGTACTTC.

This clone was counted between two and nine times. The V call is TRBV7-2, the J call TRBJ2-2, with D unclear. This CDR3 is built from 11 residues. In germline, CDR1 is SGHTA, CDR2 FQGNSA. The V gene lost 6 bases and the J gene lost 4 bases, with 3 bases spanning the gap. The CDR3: CASSFTGELFF. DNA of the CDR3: TGTGCCAGCAGTTTCACCGGGGAGCTGTTTTTT.

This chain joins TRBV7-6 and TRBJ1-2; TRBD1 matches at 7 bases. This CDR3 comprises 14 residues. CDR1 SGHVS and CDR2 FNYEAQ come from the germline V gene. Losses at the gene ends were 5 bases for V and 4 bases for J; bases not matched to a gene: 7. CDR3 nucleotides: TGTGCCAGCAGCCCCGGACAGGCGGCCTATGGCTACACCTTC. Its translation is CASSPGQAAYGYTF.

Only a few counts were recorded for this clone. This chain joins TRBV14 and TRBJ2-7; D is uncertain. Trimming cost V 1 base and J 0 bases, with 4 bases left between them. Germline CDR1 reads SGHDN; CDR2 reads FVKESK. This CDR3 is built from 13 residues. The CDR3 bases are TGTGCCAGCAGCCAAGTTGACTCCTACGAGCAGTACTTC. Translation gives CASSQVDSYEQYF.

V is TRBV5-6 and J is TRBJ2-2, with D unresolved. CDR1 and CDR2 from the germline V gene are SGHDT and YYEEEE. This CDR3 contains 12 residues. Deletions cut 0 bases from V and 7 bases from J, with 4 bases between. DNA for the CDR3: TGTGCCAGCAGCTTGGATCGCGGGGAGCTGTTTTTT. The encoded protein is CASSLDRGELFF.

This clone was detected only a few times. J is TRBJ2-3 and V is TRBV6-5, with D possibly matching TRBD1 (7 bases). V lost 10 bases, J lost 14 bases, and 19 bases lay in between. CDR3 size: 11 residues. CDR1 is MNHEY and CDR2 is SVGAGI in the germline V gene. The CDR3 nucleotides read TGTGCCACCGCTGCAGGGGGGCTTTGGTATTTT. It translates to CATAAGGLWYF.

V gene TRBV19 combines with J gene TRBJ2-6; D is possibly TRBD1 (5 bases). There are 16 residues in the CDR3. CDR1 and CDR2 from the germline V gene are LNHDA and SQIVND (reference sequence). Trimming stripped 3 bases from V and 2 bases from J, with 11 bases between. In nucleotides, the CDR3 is TGTGCCAGTAGTATGTCAGGCAGGGCTGGGGCCAACGTCCTGACTTTC. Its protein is CASSMSGRAGANVLTF.

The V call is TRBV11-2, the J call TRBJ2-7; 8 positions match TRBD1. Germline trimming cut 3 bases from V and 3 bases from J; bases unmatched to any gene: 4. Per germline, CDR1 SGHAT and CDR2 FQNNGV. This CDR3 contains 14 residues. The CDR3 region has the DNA TGTGCCAGCAGCTTTCCAGGACAGGGCTACGAGCAGTACTTC. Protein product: CASSFPGQGYEQYF.

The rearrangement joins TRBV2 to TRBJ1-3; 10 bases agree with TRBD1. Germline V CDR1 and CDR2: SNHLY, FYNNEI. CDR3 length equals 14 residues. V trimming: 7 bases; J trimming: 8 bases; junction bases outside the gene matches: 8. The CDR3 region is CASIDRGRSDTIYF. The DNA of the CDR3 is TGTGCCAGCATTGACAGGGGGCGGTCGGACACCATATATTTT.

The DNA for the CDR3 is TGTGCCAGCAGGAGACAGTCGGCTGAAAAACTGTTTTTT. Amino acids: CASRRQSAEKLFF. V usage is TRBV5-5 and J usage is TRBJ1-4, with TRBD1 as a possible D gene (5 bases). The ends were cut back, 5 bases at V and 7 bases at J, with 12 bases in the middle. This CDR3 is 13 amino acids long. Germline CDR1 is SGHKS and CDR2 is YYEKEE (reference sequence).

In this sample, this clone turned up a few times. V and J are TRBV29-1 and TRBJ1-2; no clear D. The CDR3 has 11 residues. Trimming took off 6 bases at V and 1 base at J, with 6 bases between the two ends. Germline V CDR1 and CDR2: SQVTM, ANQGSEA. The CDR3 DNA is TGCAGCGTAGAACTTAACTATGGCTACACCTTC. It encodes CSVELNYGYTF.

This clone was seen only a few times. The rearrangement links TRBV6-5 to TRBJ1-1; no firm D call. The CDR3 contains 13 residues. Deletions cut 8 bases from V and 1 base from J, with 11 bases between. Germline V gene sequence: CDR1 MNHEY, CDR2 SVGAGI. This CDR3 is CASHRTGNTEAFF. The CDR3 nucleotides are TGTGCCAGCCATAGGACGGGGAACACTGAAGCTTTCTTT.

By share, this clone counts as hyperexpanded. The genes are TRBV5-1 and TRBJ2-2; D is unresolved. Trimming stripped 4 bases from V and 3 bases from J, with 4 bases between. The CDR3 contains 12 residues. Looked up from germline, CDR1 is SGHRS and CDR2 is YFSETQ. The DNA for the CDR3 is TGCGCCAGCAGCGGGGACACCGGGGAGCTGTTTTTT. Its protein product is CASSGDTGELFF. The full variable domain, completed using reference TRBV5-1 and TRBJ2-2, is KAGVTQTPRYLIKTRGQQVTLSCSPISGHRSVSWYQQTPGQGLQFLFEYFSETQRNKGNFPGRFSGRQFSNSRSEMNVSTLELGDSALYLCASSGDTGELFFGEGSRLTVL.

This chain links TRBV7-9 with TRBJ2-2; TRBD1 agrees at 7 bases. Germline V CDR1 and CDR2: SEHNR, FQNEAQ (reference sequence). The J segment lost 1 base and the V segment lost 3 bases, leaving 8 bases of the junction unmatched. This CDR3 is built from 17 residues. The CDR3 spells CASSFTGELWNTGELFF. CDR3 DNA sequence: TGTGCCAGCAGCTTCACAGGGGAACTATGGAACACCGGGGAGCTGTTTTTT.

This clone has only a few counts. CDR3 DNA: TGTGCCAGTAGTTGGACAGGGGCGACGGAAGAGACCCAGTACTTC. This translates into CASSWTGATEETQYF. The V gene is TRBV19, the J gene TRBJ2-5; 9 bases are a match to TRBD1. This CDR3 region has 15 residues. Germline V gene sequence: CDR1 LNHDA, CDR2 SQIVND (reference sequence). Losses at the gene ends were 5 bases for V and 3 bases for J; bases not matched to a gene: 7.

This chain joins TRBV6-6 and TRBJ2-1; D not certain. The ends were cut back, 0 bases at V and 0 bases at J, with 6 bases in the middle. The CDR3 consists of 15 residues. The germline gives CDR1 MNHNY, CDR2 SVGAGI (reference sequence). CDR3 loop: CASSYSGSSYNEQFF. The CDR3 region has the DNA TGTGCCAGCAGTTACTCAGGAAGCTCCTACAATGAGCAGTTCTTC.

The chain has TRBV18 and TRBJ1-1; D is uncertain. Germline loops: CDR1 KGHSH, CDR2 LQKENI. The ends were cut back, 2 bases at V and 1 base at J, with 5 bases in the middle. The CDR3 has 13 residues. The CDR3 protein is CASSPIGNTEAFF. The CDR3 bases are TGTGCCAGCTCACCAATTGGGAACACTGAAGCTTTCTTT.

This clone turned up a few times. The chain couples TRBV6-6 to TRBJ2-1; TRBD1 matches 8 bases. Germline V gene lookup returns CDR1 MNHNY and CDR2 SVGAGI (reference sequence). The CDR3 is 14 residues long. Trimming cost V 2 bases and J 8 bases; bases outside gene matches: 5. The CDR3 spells CASSYGTGVDEQFF. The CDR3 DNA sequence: TGTGCCAGCAGTTACGGGACAGGCGTAGATGAGCAGTTCTTC.